This T cell receptor (beta chain) derives from a study of monozygotic twins with inflammatory bowel disease. TCRdb reprocessed the 5' RACE reads; each CDR3 protein has one entry and no DNA is given. Recorded for this sample: some 450,000 distinct CDR3 sequences. This CDR3 contains 14 residues. This sequence joins TRBV12-3 or TRBV12-4 and TRBJ1-6. The TCR was taken from a human donor with ulcerative colitis or Crohn's disease, or a healthy co-twin of an affected twin (not recorded which). Sequenced material: blood. The CDR3 loop reads CASSFHLGNSPLHF.